This record covers a single T cell receptor beta chain. Sequencing used immunoSEQ multiplex PCR; TCRdb keeps in-frame clones, though not all of them. The table shows approximately 78,000 clones, with around 95% occurring only once. The CDR3 is 15 amino acids. CDR1 MRHNA and CDR2 SNTAGT come from the germline V gene. Trimming stripped 0 bases from V and 2 bases from J, with 9 bases between. The data were taken from a study of technical replicates of blood from a few donors. The sequence came from a human donor in good health. Material: T cells isolated from PBMCs. The chain uses TRBV6-4 and TRBJ2-3, with D possibly being TRBD2 (5 bases). In nucleotides, the CDR3 is TGTGCCAGCAGTGACTCTGCGGGTTCCACAGATACGCAGTATTTT. Translating it yields CASSDSAGSTDTQYF.